The 13 T cell receptor beta chains below come from one sample, sequenced in a study of beta chain features in type 1 diabetes. Regarding the study as a whole: Researchers report that Type 1 diabetes patients had moderately but significantly shorter TCRB CDR3s across all four CD4+ subsets.

The antigens for these receptors are not known. The entirety of the isolated RNA underwent reverse transcription, so expressed TCRB transcripts were sequenced. The data were produced by immunoSEQ multiplex PCR, yet TCRdb's version contains in-frame clones alone and is incomplete. The profile shows under 250,000 clones, around 13% of them singletons. The material sequenced was naive CD4+ T cells from blood. These receptors all come from a man aged 25-45 years with type 1 diabetes.

The gene calls are TRBV5-1 and TRBJ1-6; the match to TRBD1 covers 7 bases. CDR1 and CDR2 from the germline V gene are SGHRS and YFSETQ. The CDR3 runs to 16 residues. V was clipped by 1 base and J by 6 bases; unmatched bases: 7. The CDR3 DNA reads as TGCGCCAGCAGCTTGAGGACGACAGGGAGTAATTCACCCCTCCACTTT. This sequence encodes CASSLRTTGSNSPLHF. Using reference TRBV5-1 and TRBJ1-6 for the parts outside the CDR3, the full variable domain is KAGVTQTPRYLIKTRGQQVTLSCSPISGHRSVSWYQQTPGQGLQFLFEYFSETQRNKGNFPGRFSGRQFSNSRSEMNVSTLELGDSALYLCASSLRTTGSNSPLHFGNGTRLTVT.

This clone has just a few counts. The chain links TRBV5-1 to TRBJ1-2; D gene uncertain. The CDR3 loop spans 14 amino acids. The V and J ends lost 5 bases and 3 bases respectively, with 14 bases between them. The germline V gene has CDR1 SGHRS and CDR2 YFSETQ. CDR3 region: CASSPSGRDYGYTF. CDR3 bases: TGCGCCAGCAGTCCCTCGGGGAGGGACTATGGCTACACCTTC.

This clone appeared a few times. The chain combines TRBV29-1 with TRBJ1-2, with 9 bases matching TRBD1. The germline CDR1 and CDR2 sequences are SQVTM and ANQGSEA. J lost 7 bases, V lost 4 bases, and 10 bases had no gene match. CDR3 length: 14 amino acids. CDR3 DNA sequence: TGCAGCGTTGCCACGGGACAGGGTCTTAGTGGCTACACCTTC. It encodes CSVATGQGLSGYTF.

The chain joins TRBV7-2 to TRBJ2-7, with TRBD1 matching 8 bases. Germline V gene sequence: CDR1 SGHTA, CDR2 FQGNSA. The CDR3 covers 14 residues. Losses at the gene ends were 2 bases for V and 7 bases for J; bases not matched to a gene: 7. The CDR3 nucleotides are TGTGCCAGCAGCTTACTGGGACAGGCGGAGGAGCAGTACTTC. Protein sequence: CASSLLGQAEEQYF.

This clone showed up just a few times. The chain is built from TRBV7-9 and TRBJ2-3, with D possibly matching TRBD2 (5 bases). This CDR3 contains 16 residues. The germline CDR1 and CDR2 sequences are SEHNR and FQNEAQ (reference sequence). V was cut by 4 bases and J by 0 bases, with 14 bases left in between. CDR3 loop: CASSSAPRGSTDTQYF. The CDR3 DNA reads as TGTGCCAGCAGCTCGGCCCCCCGGGGTAGCACAGATACGCAGTATTTT.

This clone came up a few times. The gene calls are TRBV4-1 and TRBJ2-1; 14 bases agree with TRBD2. CDR1 is MGHRA and CDR2 is YSYEKL in the germline V gene. The CDR3 is 16 amino acids. Trimming at V came to 0 bases and at J to 9 bases, leaving 4 bases not matched to a gene. This CDR3 is CASSQEGLAGVGEQFF. CDR3 sequence (DNA): TGCGCCAGCAGCCAAGAGGGACTAGCGGGGGTGGGTGAGCAGTTCTTC.

The chain combines TRBV7-2 with TRBJ2-3, with TRBD2 identical over 7 bases. The CDR3 totals 15 residues. J lost 5 bases, V lost 2 bases, and 7 bases had no gene match. Germline loops: CDR1 SGHTA, CDR2 FQGNSA. In DNA form, the CDR3 reads TGTGCCAGCAGCTTATTGGGAGGGGTTGGAGATACGCAGTATTTT. It is translated as CASSLLGGVGDTQYF.

This chain connects TRBV25-1 to TRBJ1-1; D not certain. Germline V gives CDR1 MGHDK, CDR2 SYGVNS. The CDR3 has 13 amino acids. The germline V and J ends were trimmed by 2 bases and 1 base, with 5 bases remaining between them. CDR3 region: CASSELPNTEAFF. In DNA, the CDR3 is TGTGCCAGCAGTGAACTCCCGAACACTGAAGCTTTCTTT.

This clone was detected only once. V and J are TRBV5-1 and TRBJ2-1, with 8 bases matching TRBD2. This CDR3 is 19 amino acids long. CDR1 and CDR2 (germline): SGHRS, YFSETQ. With 4 bases clipped from V and 4 bases from J, the junction kept 19 bases outside the gene matches. DNA for the CDR3: TGCGCCAGCAGCCCCGGCCCCTTCTTTAGCGGGAAGGGGTACAATGAGCAGTTCTTC. It specifies CASSPGPFFSGKGYNEQFF. Combining the CDR3 with reference TRBV5-1 and TRBJ2-1 gives the whole variable domain KAGVTQTPRYLIKTRGQQVTLSCSPISGHRSVSWYQQTPGQGLQFLFEYFSETQRNKGNFPGRFSGRQFSNSRSEMNVSTLELGDSALYLCASSPGPFFSGKGYNEQFFGPGTRLTVL.

The chain links TRBV19 to TRBJ1-2; 8 nucleotides agree with TRBD1. J gave up 7 bases and V 3 bases, and 13 bases lay outside the gene matches. There are 16 residues in the CDR3. Germline lookup yields CDR1 LNHDA and CDR2 SQIVND (reference sequence). This CDR3 reads CASSISLDRAPRGYTF. In DNA form, the CDR3 reads TGTGCCAGTAGTATCTCCCTGGACAGGGCCCCGCGTGGCTACACCTTC.

The chain employs TRBV27 and TRBJ1-2; the match to TRBD1 covers 9 bases. The CDR3 consists of 15 residues. Trimming at V came to 3 bases and at J to 4 bases, leaving 6 bases not matched to a gene. Germline CDR1 MNHEY, CDR2 SMNVEV (reference sequence). CDR3 sequence reads: CASSFSRQGVYGYTF. DNA of the CDR3: TGTGCCAGCAGTTTTTCCCGACAGGGGGTCTATGGCTACACCTTC.

With regard to this clone: Compared with germline, one end of the junction differs, possibly owing to a read error. The chain uses TRBV5-1 and TRBJ1-1; 7 nucleotides line up with TRBD1. In germline, CDR1 is SGHRS, CDR2 YFSETQ. The CDR3 has 12 residues. CDR3 nucleotide sequence: TGCGCCAGCAGCTCCGGACAGGAGGAAGGTTTCTTT. It yields the protein CASSSGQEEGFF.

The chain uses TRBV19 and TRBJ2-5; no clear D. Germline values: CDR1 LNHDA, CDR2 SQIVND (reference sequence). Between the trimmed V and J ends, which lost 0 bases and 7 bases, there was a span of 9 bases. The CDR3 runs to 13 residues. In DNA, the CDR3 is TGTGCCAGTAGTATAGATCGCGATGGGACCCAGTACTTC. It encodes CASSIDRDGTQYF.